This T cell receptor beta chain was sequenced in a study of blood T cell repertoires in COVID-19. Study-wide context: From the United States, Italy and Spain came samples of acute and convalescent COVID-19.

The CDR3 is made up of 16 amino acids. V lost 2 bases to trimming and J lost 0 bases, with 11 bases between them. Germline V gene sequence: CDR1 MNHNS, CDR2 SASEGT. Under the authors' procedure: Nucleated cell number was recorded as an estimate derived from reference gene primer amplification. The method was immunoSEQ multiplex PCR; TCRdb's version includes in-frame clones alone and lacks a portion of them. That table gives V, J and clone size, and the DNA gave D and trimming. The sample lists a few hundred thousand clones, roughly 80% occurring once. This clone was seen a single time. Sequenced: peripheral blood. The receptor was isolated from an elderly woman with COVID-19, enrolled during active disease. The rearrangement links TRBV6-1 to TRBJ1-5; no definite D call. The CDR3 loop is CASSETGGFSNQPQHF. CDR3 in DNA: TGTGCCAGCAGTGAAACGGGAGGCTTTAGCAATCAGCCCCAGCATTTT.